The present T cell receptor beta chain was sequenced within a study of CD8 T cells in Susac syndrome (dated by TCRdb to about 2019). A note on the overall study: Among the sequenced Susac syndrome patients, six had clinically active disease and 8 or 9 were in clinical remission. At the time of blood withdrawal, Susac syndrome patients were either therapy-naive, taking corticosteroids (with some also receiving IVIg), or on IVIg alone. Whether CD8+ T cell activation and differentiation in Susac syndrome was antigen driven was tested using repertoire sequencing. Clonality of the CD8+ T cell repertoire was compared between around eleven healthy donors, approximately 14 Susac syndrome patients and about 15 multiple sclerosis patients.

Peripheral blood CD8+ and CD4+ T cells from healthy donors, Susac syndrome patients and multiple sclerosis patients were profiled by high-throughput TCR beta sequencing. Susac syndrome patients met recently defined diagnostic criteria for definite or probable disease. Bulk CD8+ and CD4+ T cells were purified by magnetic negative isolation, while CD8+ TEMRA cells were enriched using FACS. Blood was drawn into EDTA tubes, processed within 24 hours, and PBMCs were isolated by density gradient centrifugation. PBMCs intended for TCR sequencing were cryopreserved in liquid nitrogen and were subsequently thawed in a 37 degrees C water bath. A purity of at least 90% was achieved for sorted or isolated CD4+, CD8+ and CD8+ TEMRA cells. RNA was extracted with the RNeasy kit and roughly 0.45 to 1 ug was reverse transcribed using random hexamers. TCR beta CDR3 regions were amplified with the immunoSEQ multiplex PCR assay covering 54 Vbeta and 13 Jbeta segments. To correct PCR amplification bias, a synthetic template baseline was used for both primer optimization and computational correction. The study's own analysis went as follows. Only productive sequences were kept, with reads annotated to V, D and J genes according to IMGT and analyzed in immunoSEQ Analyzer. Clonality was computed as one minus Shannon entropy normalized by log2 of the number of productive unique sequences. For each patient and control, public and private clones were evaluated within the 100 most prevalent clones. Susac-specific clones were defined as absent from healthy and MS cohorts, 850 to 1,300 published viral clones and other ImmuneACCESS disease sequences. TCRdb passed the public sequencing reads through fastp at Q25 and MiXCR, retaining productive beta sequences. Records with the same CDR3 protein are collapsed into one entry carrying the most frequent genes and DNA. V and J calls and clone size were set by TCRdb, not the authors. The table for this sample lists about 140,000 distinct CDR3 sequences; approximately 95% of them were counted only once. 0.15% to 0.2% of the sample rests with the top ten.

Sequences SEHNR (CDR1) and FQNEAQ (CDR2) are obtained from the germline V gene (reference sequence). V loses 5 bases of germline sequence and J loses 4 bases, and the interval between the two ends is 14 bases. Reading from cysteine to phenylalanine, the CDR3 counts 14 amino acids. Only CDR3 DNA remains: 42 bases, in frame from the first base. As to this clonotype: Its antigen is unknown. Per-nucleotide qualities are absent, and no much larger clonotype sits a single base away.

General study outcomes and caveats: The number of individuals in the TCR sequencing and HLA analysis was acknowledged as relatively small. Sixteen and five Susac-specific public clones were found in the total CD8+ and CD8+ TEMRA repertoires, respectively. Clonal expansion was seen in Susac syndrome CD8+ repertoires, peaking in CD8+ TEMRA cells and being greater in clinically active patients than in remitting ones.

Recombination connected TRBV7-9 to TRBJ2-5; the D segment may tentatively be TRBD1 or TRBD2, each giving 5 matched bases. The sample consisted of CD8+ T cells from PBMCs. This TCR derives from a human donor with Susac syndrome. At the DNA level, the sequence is TGTGCCAGCAGCCACACCTCGAGGGGAGAGACCCAGTACTTC. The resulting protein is CASSHTSRGETQYF. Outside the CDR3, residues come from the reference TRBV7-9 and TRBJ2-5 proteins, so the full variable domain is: DTGVSQNPRHKITKRGQNVTFRCDPISEHNRLYWYRQTLGQGPEFLTYFQNEAQLEKSRLLSDRFSAERPKGSFSTLEIQRTEQGDSAMYLCASSHTSRGETQYFGPGTRLLVL.